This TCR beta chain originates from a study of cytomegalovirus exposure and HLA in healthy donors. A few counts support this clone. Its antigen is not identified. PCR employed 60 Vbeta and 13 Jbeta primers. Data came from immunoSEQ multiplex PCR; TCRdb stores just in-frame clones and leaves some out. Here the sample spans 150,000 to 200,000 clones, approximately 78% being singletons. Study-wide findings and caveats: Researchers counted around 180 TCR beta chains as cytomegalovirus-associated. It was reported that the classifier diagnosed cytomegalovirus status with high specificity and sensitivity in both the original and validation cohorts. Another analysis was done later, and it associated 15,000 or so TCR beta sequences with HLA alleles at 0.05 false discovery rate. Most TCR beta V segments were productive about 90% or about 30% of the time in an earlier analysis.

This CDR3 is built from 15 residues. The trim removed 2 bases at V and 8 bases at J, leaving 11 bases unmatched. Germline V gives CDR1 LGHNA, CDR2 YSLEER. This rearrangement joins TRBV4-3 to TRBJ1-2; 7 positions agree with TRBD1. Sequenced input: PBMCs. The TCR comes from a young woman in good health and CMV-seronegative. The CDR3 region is CASSQTLGTVEGYTF. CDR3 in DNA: TGCGCCAGCAGCCAAACGCTCGGGACAGTAGAGGGCTACACCTTC.